The source of this TCR beta chain is a study of T-cell memory formation after mild COVID-19. A single record per CDR3 protein comes from TCRdb applying MiXCR to the 5' RACE reads. The table includes roughly 400,000 distinct CDR3 sequences, 24% detected once. The table lists this clonotype with a few counts. Trimming cost V 6 bases and J 4 bases; bases outside gene matches: 4. The CDR3 has 14 residues. CDR1 SGHVS and CDR2 FQNEAQ come from the germline V gene. This TCR was recovered from an adult woman who had mild COVID-19 (a few samples of this study predate the infection). Cell type and time point are not known. V usage is TRBV7-8 and J usage is TRBJ2-1; TRBD2 matches 9 bases. The sequenced sample was PBMCs or a T cell subset sorted from them (not recorded which). The CDR3 nucleotides read TGTGCCAGCAGTGAAGCGGGGGGTTACAATGAGCAGTTCTTC. It codes for CASSEAGGYNEQFF.